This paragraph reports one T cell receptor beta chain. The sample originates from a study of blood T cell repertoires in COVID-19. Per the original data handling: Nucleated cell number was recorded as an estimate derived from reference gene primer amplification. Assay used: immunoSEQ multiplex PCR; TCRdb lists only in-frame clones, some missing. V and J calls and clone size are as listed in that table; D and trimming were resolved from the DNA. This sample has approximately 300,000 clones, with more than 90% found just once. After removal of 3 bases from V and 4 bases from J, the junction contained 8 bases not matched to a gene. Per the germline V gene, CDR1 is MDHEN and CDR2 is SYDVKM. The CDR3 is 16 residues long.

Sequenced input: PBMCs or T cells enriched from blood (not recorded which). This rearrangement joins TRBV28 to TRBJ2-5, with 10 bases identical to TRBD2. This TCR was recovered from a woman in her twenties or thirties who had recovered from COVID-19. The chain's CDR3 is CASSFGLAGAGETQYF. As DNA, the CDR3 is TGTGCCAGCAGTTTCGGGCTAGCGGGGGCGGGAGAGACCCAGTACTTC.